One and the same sample provided the 8 T cell receptor beta chains below, sequenced in a study of cytomegalovirus exposure and HLA in healthy donors. The PCR had 60 Vbeta and 13 Jbeta primers. The protocol was immunoSEQ multiplex PCR, while the TCRdb copy is restricted to in-frame clones and leaves out a portion. The table records about 98,000 clones, around 72% of them present only once. Sequencing used PBMCs. These receptors all come from a man between 18 and 29 years old in good health and CMV-seropositive.

The rearrangement uses TRBV5-1 and TRBJ2-2; 7 nucleotides line up with TRBD1. V shed 1 base and J 7 bases; nucleotides not matched to a gene: 10. Germline CDR1 is SGHRS and CDR2 is YFSETQ. This CDR3 has 16 amino acids. The CDR3 spells CASSLYVTGPGGELFF. CDR3 nucleotides: TGCGCCAGCAGCTTGTATGTGACAGGGCCGGGCGGGGAGCTGTTTTTT.

V and J are TRBV4-1 and TRBJ2-2; weak D call: TRBD1 (5 bases). Germline CDR1 and CDR2: MGHRA and YSYEKL. The CDR3 totals 16 residues. V lost 0 bases and J 5 bases, leaving 13 bases between the germline ends. The CDR3: CASSQDWAGKTGELFF. Written as DNA, the CDR3 is TGCGCCAGCAGCCAAGATTGGGCAGGGAAGACCGGGGAGCTGTTTTTT.

V gene TRBV5-1 combines with J gene TRBJ1-1; no clear D gene. This CDR3 has 15 amino acids. The V gene's germline CDR1 is SGHRS and CDR2 YFSETQ. V was shortened by 1 base and J by 4 bases, with 14 bases between the two germline ends. The CDR3, as DNA: TGCGCCAGCAGCTTGAGTGGAGGTCTAGGCACTGAAGCTTTCTTT. Protein: CASSLSGGLGTEAFF.

The chain employs TRBV15 and TRBJ2-7; perhaps TRBD1 as D (5 bases). The CDR3 covers 17 residues. V lost 0 bases, J lost 2 bases, and 17 bases lay in between. Germline CDR1 is LNHNV and CDR2 is YYDKDF (reference sequence). This CDR3 reads CATSRDPVPRTPYEQYF. The CDR3 coding sequence is TGTGCCACCAGCAGAGATCCGGTGCCCCGGACACCCTACGAGCAGTACTTC.

The V and J genes are TRBV4-1 and TRBJ2-2; the D gene is possibly TRBD2 (5 bases). CDR3 length: 14 amino acids. Trimming removed 1 base at V and 4 bases at J, with 7 bases between. The germline V gene has CDR1 MGHRA and CDR2 YSYEKL. The CDR3, as DNA: TGCGCCAGCAGCCAAGGGGCGGGCACCGGGGAGCTGTTTTTT. Its translation: CASSQGAGTGELFF.

The chain couples TRBV4-2 to TRBJ2-1; D may be TRBD2 (6 bases). The germline V gene encodes CDR1 LGHNA and CDR2 YNFKEQ. This CDR3 has 18 amino acids. The ends were cut back, 2 bases at V and 2 bases at J, with 19 bases in the middle. The CDR3 region is CASSQKGSGLFPYNEQFF. CDR3 nucleotides: TGTGCCAGCAGCCAAAAAGGGAGCGGACTATTCCCCTACAATGAGCAGTTCTTC.

The chain uses TRBV19 and TRBJ1-2, with D possibly matching TRBD1 (5 bases). Deletions cut 0 bases from V and 8 bases from J, with 19 bases between. CDR3 size: 16 residues. Per the germline V gene, CDR1 is LNHDA and CDR2 is SQIVND (reference sequence). For the CDR3, the DNA is TGTGCCAGTAGTATAGATCTCCAGGGCTCCGTTATGGGCTACACCTTC. Its protein is CASSIDLQGSVMGYTF.

This chain joins TRBV5-3 and TRBJ1-5; D is unclear. TRBV5-3 is labeled an ORF, and its function is uncertain. This CDR3 is built from 14 residues. Trimming removed 3 bases at V and 7 bases at J, with 14 bases between. CDR3 DNA sequence: TGTGCCAGAAGCTACCCCAATACGGTACAGCCCCAGCATTTT. It is translated as CARSYPNTVQPQHF.